The 20 T cell receptor beta chains below were found in one sample sequenced in a study of cytomegalovirus exposure and HLA in healthy donors. PCR primers comprised 60 Vbeta and 13 Jbeta primers. The protocol was immunoSEQ multiplex PCR, while the TCRdb copy is restricted to in-frame clones and leaves out a portion. This table holds 85,000 to 120,000 clones, roughly 80% found once. What was sequenced was PBMCs. These receptor sequences come from a man aged 35 to 55 in good health and CMV-seronegative.

This chain links TRBV4-2 with TRBJ2-7; possible D gene TRBD2, 5 bases. V was clipped by 1 base and J by 5 bases, with 18 bases between them. The CDR3 sequence is 16 residues long. Germline CDR1 reads LGHNA; CDR2 reads YNFKEQ. This chain's CDR3 is CASSQVLVSISDEQYF. For the CDR3, the DNA is TGTGCCAGCAGCCAAGTACTAGTTTCCATTTCGGACGAGCAGTACTTC.

The genes are TRBV25-1 and TRBJ1-2; TRBD1 matches 7 bases. Trimming took 8 bases from V and 7 from J; bases not matched to a gene: 10. This CDR3 has 13 amino acids. Per germline, CDR1 MGHDK and CDR2 SYGVNS. In nucleotides, the CDR3 is TGTGCCAGCCATGATGAGGGGGCGCGTGGCTACACCTTC. Its translation is CASHDEGARGYTF.

The CDR3 sequence is CASNTGLGTDTQYF. Written as DNA, the CDR3 is TGTGCCAGCAATACAGGCCTTGGTACAGATACGCAGTATTTT. J is TRBJ2-3 and V is TRBV6-1; a possible D gene is TRBD1 (5 bases). CDR3 length: 14 amino acids. Trimming shortened V by 7 bases and J by 3 bases, and 14 bases separated the two germline ends. Germline loops: CDR1 MNHNS, CDR2 SASEGT.

Details on this clone: This sample also contains other DNA sequences that code for the same CDR3. The CDR3 nucleotides are TGCGCCAGCAGCTCACAGGGTCTCGAGACCCAGTACTTC. Encoded protein: CASSSQGLETQYF. V gene TRBV5-1 combines with J gene TRBJ2-5, with D tentatively TRBD1 (6 bases). This CDR3 contains 13 residues. The germline gives CDR1 SGHRS, CDR2 YFSETQ. Trimming removed 3 bases at V and 5 bases at J, with 11 bases between.

The rearrangement joins TRBV4-1 to TRBJ2-3; 9 positions match TRBD2. The trim removed 4 bases at V and 0 bases at J, leaving 14 bases unmatched. Germline V lookup: CDR1 MGHRA, CDR2 YSYEKL. CDR3 length: 19 residues. In nucleotides, the CDR3 is TGCGCCAGCAGCCCCCGTTTTAGCGGGGGAGTCCTTAGCACAGATACGCAGTATTTT. Amino acid sequence: CASSPRFSGGVLSTDTQYF.

The chain combines TRBV9 with TRBJ1-5, with D possibly TRBD1 on 5 matching bases. CDR1 and CDR2 (germline): SGDLS, YYNGEE. This CDR3 contains 14 residues. Trimming removed 3 bases at V and 0 bases at J, with 7 bases between. For the CDR3, the DNA is TGTGCCAGCAGCGAGGGGTATAGCAATCAGCCCCAGCATTTT. Translation: CASSEGYSNQPQHF.

The chain recombines TRBV27 with TRBJ2-5; TRBD1 agrees at 8 bases. V was pared by 3 bases and J by 7 bases, with 7 bases of the junction left unmatched. Germline CDR1 reads MNHEY; CDR2 reads SMNVEV (reference sequence). The CDR3 totals 14 residues. In DNA form, the CDR3 reads TGTGCCAGCAGTTTTGGGCAGGGGGCGGGGACCCAGTACTTC. Its protein is CASSFGQGAGTQYF.

The chain has TRBV10-2 and TRBJ2-7; possibly TRBD2 for D (6 bases). Trimming removed 4 bases at V and 4 bases at J, with 14 bases between. This CDR3 is built from 14 residues. CDR1 is WSHSY, CDR2 SAAADI, per germline. CDR3 protein: CASSVLPGVYEQYF. The DNA for the CDR3 is TGCGCCAGCAGTGTCCTTCCGGGGGTTTACGAGCAGTACTTC.

The rearrangement joins TRBV15 to TRBJ2-7; the match to TRBD1 covers 7 bases. The junction had 16 bases not matched to a gene; V was cut back by 5 bases and J by 6 bases. This CDR3 is built from 16 residues. Per germline, CDR1 LNHNV and CDR2 YYDKDF (reference sequence). This CDR3 is CATSPLPWTGQLEQYF. CDR3 nucleotides: TGTGCCACCAGCCCCCTCCCGTGGACAGGCCAGCTCGAGCAGTACTTC.

V is TRBV5-4 and J is TRBJ2-5; tentatively, D is TRBD1 (6 bases). Between the trimmed V and J ends, which lost 5 bases and 5 bases, there was a span of 19 bases. The CDR3 covers 15 residues. Germline lookup yields CDR1 SGHNT and CDR2 YYREEE (reference sequence). In nucleotides, the CDR3 is TGTGCCAGCAGATCTGGGACACCCGAGGGGGAGACCCAGTACTTC. It codes for CASRSGTPEGETQYF.

The chain joins TRBV21-1 to TRBJ1-2. TRBV21-1 is tagged as a pseudogene. This CDR3 contains 15 residues. The CDR3: CASPTRESSNYGYTF. As DNA, the CDR3 is TGTGCCAGCCCGACACGGGAGAGCTCTAACTATGGCTACACCTTC.

In its sample, this clone was seen a few times. The rearrangement joins TRBV4-1 to TRBJ2-7; D is unresolved. Deletions cut 0 bases from V and 9 bases from J, with 18 bases between. The length of the CDR3 is 15 residues. Germline V gene data show CDR1 as MGHRA and CDR2 as YSYEKL. CDR3 residues: CASSQDIAQFKGQYF. The DNA of the CDR3 is TGCGCCAGCAGCCAAGATATAGCTCAGTTTAAAGGGCAGTACTTC.

The chain has TRBV5-6 and TRBJ2-3; 8 bases fit TRBD1. Per the germline V gene, CDR1 is SGHDT and CDR2 is YYEEEE. The CDR3 runs to 17 residues. The V segment lost 4 bases and the J segment 1 base; nucleotides outside the gene matches: 11. The DNA for the CDR3 is TGTGCCAGCAGCGTTCGGATCGGGACAGGCGGCACAGATACGCAGTATTTT. Translation: CASSVRIGTGGTDTQYF.

CDR3 DNA: TGTGCCAGCAGCCAAAAGAGGGTGTACACCGGGGAGCTGTTTTTT. Translation gives CASSQKRVYTGELFF. This chain links TRBV4-2 with TRBJ2-2, with a weak D call TRBD2 (5 bases). The V gene's germline CDR1 is LGHNA and CDR2 YNFKEQ. This CDR3 spans 15 amino acids. Between the trimmed V and J ends, which lost 2 bases and 3 bases, there was a span of 10 bases.

This rearrangement joins TRBV6-6 to TRBJ1-1; no clear D. The CDR3 totals 13 residues. Between the trimmed V and J ends, which lost 2 bases and 7 bases, there was a span of 11 bases. Germline CDR1 reads MNHNY; CDR2 reads SVGAGI (reference sequence). CDR3 protein: CASSYRAEGEAFF. The DNA of the CDR3 is TGTGCCAGCAGTTACAGGGCAGAGGGTGAAGCTTTCTTT.

This sequence joins TRBV9 and TRBJ2-3; maybe TRBD1 (5 bases). V gave up 2 bases and J gave up 5 bases, with 15 bases separating them. Germline-derived CDR1 and CDR2 are SGDLS and YYNGEE. The CDR3 length is 15 residues. The CDR3 reads CASSVLGLQGDTQYF. CDR3 nucleotides: TGTGCCAGCAGCGTCCTGGGCTTGCAGGGAGATACGCAGTATTTT.

The gene calls are TRBV6-5 and TRBJ2-4, with 9 bases fitting TRBD2. Germline-derived CDR1 and CDR2 are MNHEY and SVGAGI. The CDR3 sequence is 14 residues long. The trim removed 6 bases at V and 5 bases at J, leaving 5 bases unmatched. This CDR3 reads CASSLAGSQNIQYF. The CDR3 DNA reads as TGTGCCAGCAGCCTAGCGGGGAGTCAAAACATTCAGTACTTC.

This CDR3 is CASGLYTGELFF. The CDR3 DNA reads TGTGCCAGCGGCCTTTACACCGGGGAGCTGTTTTTT. The chain carries TRBV6-1 and TRBJ2-2; D not resolved. Deletions cut 8 bases from V and 3 bases from J, with 7 bases between. There are 12 residues in the CDR3. The germline V gene encodes CDR1 MNHNS and CDR2 SASEGT.

Regarding this clone: The same CDR3 is also encoded by other DNA sequences in this sample. The J gene is TRBJ2-2, the V gene TRBV6-1; 12 bases match TRBD2. The V gene's germline CDR1 is MNHNS and CDR2 SASEGT. V shed 0 bases and J 5 bases; nucleotides not matched to a gene: 7. The CDR3 is 18 residues long. The chain's CDR3 is CASSEARLAGAGTGELFF. CDR3 DNA sequence: TGTGCCAGCAGTGAAGCGCGACTAGCGGGGGCGGGAACCGGGGAGCTGTTTTTT.

The V call is TRBV5-6, the J call TRBJ1-2; no clear D. The CDR3 is made up of 13 amino acids. Germline V gene sequence: CDR1 SGHDT, CDR2 YYEEEE. Between the trimmed V and J ends, which lost 4 bases and 8 bases, there was a span of 15 bases. This CDR3 reads CASSPDIYLGYTF. The CDR3 nucleotides are TGTGCCAGCAGCCCCGACATCTACCTGGGCTACACCTTC.